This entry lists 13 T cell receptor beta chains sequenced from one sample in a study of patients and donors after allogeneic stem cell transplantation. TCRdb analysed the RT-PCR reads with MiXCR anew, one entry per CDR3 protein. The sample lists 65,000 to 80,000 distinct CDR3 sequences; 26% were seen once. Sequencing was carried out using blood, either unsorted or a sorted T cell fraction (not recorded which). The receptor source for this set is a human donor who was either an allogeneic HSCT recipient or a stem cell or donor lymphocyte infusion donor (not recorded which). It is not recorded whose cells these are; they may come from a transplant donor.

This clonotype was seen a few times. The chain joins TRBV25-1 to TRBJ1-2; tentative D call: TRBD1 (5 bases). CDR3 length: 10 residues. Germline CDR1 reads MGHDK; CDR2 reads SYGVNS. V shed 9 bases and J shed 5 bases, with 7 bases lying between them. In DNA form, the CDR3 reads TGTGCCAGACCAGGGTATGGCTACACCTTC. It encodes CARPGYGYTF.

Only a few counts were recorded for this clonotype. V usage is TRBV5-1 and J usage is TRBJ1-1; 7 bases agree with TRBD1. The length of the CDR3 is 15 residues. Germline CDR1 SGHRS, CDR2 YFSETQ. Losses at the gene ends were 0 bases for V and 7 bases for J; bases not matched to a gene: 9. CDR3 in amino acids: CASSLVGTVGGEAFF. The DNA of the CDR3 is TGCGCCAGCAGCTTGGTTGGGACAGTAGGAGGTGAAGCTTTCTTT.

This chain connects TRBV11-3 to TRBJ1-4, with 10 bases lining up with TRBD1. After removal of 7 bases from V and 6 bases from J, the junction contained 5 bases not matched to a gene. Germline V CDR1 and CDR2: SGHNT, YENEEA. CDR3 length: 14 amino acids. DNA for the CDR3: TGTGCCAGCACCCCCGGGACAGGGGATGAAAAACTGTTTTTT. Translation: CASTPGTGDEKLFF.

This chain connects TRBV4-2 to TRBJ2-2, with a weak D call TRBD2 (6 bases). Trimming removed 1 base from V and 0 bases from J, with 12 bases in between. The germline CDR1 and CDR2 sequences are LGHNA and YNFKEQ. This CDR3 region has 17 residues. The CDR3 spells CASSQGAGPTNTGELFF. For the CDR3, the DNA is TGTGCCAGCAGCCAAGGGGCGGGACCCACGAACACCGGGGAGCTGTTTTTT.

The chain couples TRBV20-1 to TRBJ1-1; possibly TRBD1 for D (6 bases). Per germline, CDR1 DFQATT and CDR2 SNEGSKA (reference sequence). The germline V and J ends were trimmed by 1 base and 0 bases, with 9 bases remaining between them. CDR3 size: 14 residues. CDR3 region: CSARAGHLNTEAFF. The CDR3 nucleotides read TGCAGTGCTAGAGCGGGACACTTGAACACTGAAGCTTTCTTT.

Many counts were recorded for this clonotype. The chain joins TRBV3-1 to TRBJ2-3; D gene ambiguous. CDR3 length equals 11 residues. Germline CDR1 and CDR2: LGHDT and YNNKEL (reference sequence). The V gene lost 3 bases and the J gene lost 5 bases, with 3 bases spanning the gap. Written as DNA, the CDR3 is TGTGCCAGCAGCCACAGAGATACGCAGTATTTT. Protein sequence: CASSHRDTQYF.

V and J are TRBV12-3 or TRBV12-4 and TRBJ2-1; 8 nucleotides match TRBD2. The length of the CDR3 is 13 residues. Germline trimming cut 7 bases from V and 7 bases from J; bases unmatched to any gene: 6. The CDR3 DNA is TGTGCCAGCATTACTAGCGGTGCAAATGAGCAGTTCTTC. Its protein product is CASITSGANEQFF.

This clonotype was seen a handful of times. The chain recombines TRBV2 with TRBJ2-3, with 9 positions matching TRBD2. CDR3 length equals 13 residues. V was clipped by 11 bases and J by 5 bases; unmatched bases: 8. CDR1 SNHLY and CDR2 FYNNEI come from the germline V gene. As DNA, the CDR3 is TGTGCCCCGTCCGGGCGGGAGGGAGATACGCAGTATTTT. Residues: CAPSGREGDTQYF.

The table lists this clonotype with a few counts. The CDR3 here is CSVFPGHGASEAFF. The CDR3 nucleotides read TGCAGCGTGTTTCCGGGGCACGGCGCTTCTGAAGCTTTCTTT. V usage is TRBV29-1 and J usage is TRBJ1-1; D perhaps matches TRBD1 (5 bases). The CDR3 consists of 14 residues. V was pared by 6 bases and J by 6 bases, with 20 bases between. In germline, CDR1 is SQVTM, CDR2 ANQGSEA.

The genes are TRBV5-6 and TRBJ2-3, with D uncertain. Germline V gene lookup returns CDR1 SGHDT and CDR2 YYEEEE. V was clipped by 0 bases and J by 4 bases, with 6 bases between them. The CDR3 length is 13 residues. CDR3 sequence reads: CASSLGVADTQYF. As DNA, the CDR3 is TGTGCCAGCAGCTTGGGTGTCGCAGATACGCAGTATTTT. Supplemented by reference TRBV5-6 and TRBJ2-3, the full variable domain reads DAGVTQSPTHLIKTRGQQVTLRCSPKSGHDTVSWYQQALGQGPQFIFQYYEEEERQRGNFPDRFSGHQFPNYSSELNVNALLLGDSALYLCASSLGVADTQYFGPGTRLTVL.

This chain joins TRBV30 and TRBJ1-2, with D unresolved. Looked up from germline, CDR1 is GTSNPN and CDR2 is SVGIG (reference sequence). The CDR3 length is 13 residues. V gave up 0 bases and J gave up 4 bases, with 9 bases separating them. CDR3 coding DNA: TGTGCCTGGAGTGTACTTGGTTTCTATGGCTACACCTTC. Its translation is CAWSVLGFYGYTF.

CDR3 in amino acids: CSARDGLAAYETQYF. CDR3 coding DNA: TGCAGTGCTAGAGATGGACTAGCGGCTTACGAGACCCAGTACTTC. The chain carries TRBV20-1 and TRBJ2-5, with 10 positions matching TRBD2. This CDR3 is built from 15 residues. The trim removed 0 bases at V and 5 bases at J, leaving 6 bases unmatched. From germline, CDR1 is DFQATT and CDR2 SNEGSKA (reference sequence).

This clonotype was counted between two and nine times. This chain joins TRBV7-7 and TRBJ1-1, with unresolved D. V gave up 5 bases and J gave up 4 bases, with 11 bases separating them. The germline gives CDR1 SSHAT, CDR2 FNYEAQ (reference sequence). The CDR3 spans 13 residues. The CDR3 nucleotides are TGTGCCAGCAGCGTCGGGCTGGGCACTGAAGCTTTCTTT. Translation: CASSVGLGTEAFF.